The 3 T cell receptor beta chains listed next were all sequenced from one sample in a study of blood T cell repertoires in COVID-19. Repertoires were generated with immunoSEQ multiplex PCR, while TCRdb's copy carries only in-frame clones and drops some. The data show approximately 110,000 clones, with approximately 74% seen just once and 6% held by the top ten. The sample was peripheral blood. The receptors were gathered from a man at least 80 years old with COVID-19, enrolled during active disease.

CDR3 DNA sequence: TGTGCCAGCAGCGTAGGTAACTGGAATCAGCCCCAGCATTTT. Protein sequence: CASSVGNWNQPQHF. The chain is built from TRBV9 and TRBJ1-5; no reliable D call. The CDR3 spans 14 residues. Trimming stripped 0 bases from V and 4 bases from J, with 8 bases between. Looked up from germline, CDR1 is SGDLS and CDR2 is YYNGEE.

V usage is TRBV5-1 and J usage is TRBJ2-1; TRBD1 matches at 10 bases. V lost 7 bases to trimming and J lost 1 base; unmatched junction nucleotides: 8. This CDR3 is 16 amino acids long. The germline CDR1 and CDR2 sequences are SGHRS and YFSETQ. CDR3 region: CASLDPGQGSYNEQFF. The DNA of the CDR3 is TGCGCCAGCTTAGACCCGGGACAGGGGTCCTACAATGAGCAGTTCTTC.

This chain connects TRBV19 to TRBJ2-5; D is possibly TRBD1 (6 bases). This CDR3 has 13 residues. Between the trimmed V and J ends, which lost 6 bases and 1 base, there was a span of 9 bases. Germline CDR1 LNHDA, CDR2 SQIVND (reference sequence). Here the CDR3 reads CASRDSTQETQYF. The CDR3 nucleotides are TGTGCCAGTAGGGACAGCACCCAAGAGACCCAGTACTTC.